Below are 15 T cell receptor beta chains sequenced from a single sample in a study of CD8+CD57+ T cells in acquired aplastic anemia. Genomic DNA, serving as template, underwent TCR beta VDJ and CDR3 profiling. From the reads, TCRdb called clonotypes with MiXCR, one entry per CDR3 protein. Of about 160,000 distinct CDR3 sequences listed, approximately 40% are singletons. The sequenced sample consisted of sorted CD4+, CD8+, or CD8+CD57+ T cells (not recorded which) from PBMCs. The receptors come from a human donor in good health.

This clonotype was observed once. The chain uses TRBV7-9 and TRBJ2-1; the match to TRBD1 covers 8 bases. In germline, CDR1 is SEHNR, CDR2 FQNEAQ (reference sequence). V shed 5 bases and J 5 bases; nucleotides not matched to a gene: 2. This CDR3 region has 13 residues. In nucleotides, the CDR3 is TGTGCCAGCAGCCACAGGGGGAACAATGAGCAGTTCTTC. This codes for CASSHRGNNEQFF.

This clonotype has at least ten counts. The chain carries TRBV20-1 and TRBJ2-7; possibly TRBD1 for D (5 bases). Germline V gives CDR1 DFQATT, CDR2 SNEGSKA (reference sequence). The CDR3 runs to 15 residues. Trimming stripped 0 bases from V and 1 base from J, with 13 bases between. CDR3 DNA sequence: TGCAGTGCTAGAGATTTGGGGCCAGGATCCTACGAGCAGTACTTC. Translation: CSARDLGPGSYEQYF.

About this clonotype itself: A much larger clone is a single base away; this may be a read error. J is TRBJ1-1 and V is TRBV19; unclear D gene. Germline CDR1 and CDR2: LNHDA and SQIVND (reference sequence). CDR3 length: 14 amino acids. V was clipped by 3 bases and J by 1 base, with 9 bases between them. DNA of the CDR3: TGTGCCAGTAGTATTGACCGGGGGAACACTGAAGCTTTCTTT. Translating gives CASSIDRGNTEAFF.

This clonotype appeared many times. V and J are TRBV28 and TRBJ2-7; 10 positions agree with TRBD1. Germline V gives CDR1 MDHEN, CDR2 SYDVKM. V shed 6 bases, J shed 4 bases, and the junction held 6 bases outside the gene matches. This CDR3 has 14 amino acids. CDR3 in amino acids: CASSSGTGVYEQYF. In DNA, the CDR3 is TGTGCCAGCAGCTCCGGGACAGGGGTATACGAGCAGTACTTC.

This clonotype showed up many times. CDR3 nucleotide sequence: TGTGCCAGCAGCTTGGACAGGTACCCCCGGGAGACCCAGTACTTC. This gives the protein CASSLDRYPRETQYF. The V and J genes are TRBV5-8 and TRBJ2-5; a possible D gene is TRBD1 (5 bases). V lost 0 bases and J 5 bases, leaving 14 bases between the germline ends. Per germline, CDR1 SGHTS and CDR2 YDEGEE. This CDR3 comprises 15 residues.

V is TRBV29-1 and J is TRBJ2-7; 12 bases fit TRBD2. From germline, CDR1 is SQVTM and CDR2 ANQGSEA. The junction had 9 bases not matched to a gene; V was cut back by 6 bases and J by 9 bases. The CDR3 length is 13 residues. This CDR3 reads CSVTRLAGVVQYF. In DNA form, the CDR3 reads TGCAGCGTCACGAGACTAGCGGGAGTGGTGCAGTACTTC.

The CDR3 reads CASSDGNQETQYF. The CDR3 DNA follows: TGTGCCAGCAGTGACGGGAACCAAGAGACCCAGTACTTC. The chain links TRBV2 to TRBJ2-5; D perhaps matches TRBD2 (5 bases). V shed 3 bases and J shed 0 bases, with 5 bases lying between them. Germline CDR1 and CDR2: SNHLY and FYNNEI. The length of the CDR3 is 13 residues.

In its sample, this clonotype was seen many times. The rearrangement links TRBV6-1 to TRBJ1-2; D uncertain. Germline values: CDR1 MNHNS, CDR2 SASEGT. This CDR3 is built from 12 residues. Trimming pared 5 bases from V and 2 bases from J, leaving 6 bases between. The CDR3 DNA sequence: TGTGCCAGCAGTCAACGAAACTATGGCTACACCTTC. Translation: CASSQRNYGYTF.

This clonotype was picked up many times. V and J are TRBV4-1 and TRBJ2-5, with D perhaps matching TRBD1 (5 bases). CDR3 length: 16 residues. In germline, CDR1 is MGHRA, CDR2 YSYEKL. Between the trimmed V and J ends, which lost 0 bases and 5 bases, there was a span of 16 bases. CDR3 residues: CASSQDAGWGWETQYF. The CDR3 DNA reads TGCGCCAGCAGCCAAGATGCAGGGTGGGGTTGGGAGACCCAGTACTTC.

DNA of the CDR3: TGCGCCAGCAGAGTTAGCGGGGCTAGCTACGAGCAGTACTTC. This translates into CASRVSGASYEQYF. The chain links TRBV10-2 to TRBJ2-7; 8 bases agree with TRBD2. CDR3 length equals 14 residues. Per the germline V gene, CDR1 is WSHSY and CDR2 is SAAADI. V gave up 6 bases and J gave up 3 bases; unmatched junction bases: 7.

This clonotype was recorded only once. A much larger clone sits a single nucleotide away, making a read error possible. The rearrangement uses TRBV4-2 and TRBJ1-2, with a weak D call TRBD1 (6 bases). Germline V CDR1 and CDR2: LGHNA, YNFKEQ. This CDR3 is 16 amino acids long. The DNA for the CDR3 is TGTGCCAGCAGCAAATTGGACCGGGACACTGGCTATGTCTACACCTTC. This codes for CASSKLDRDTGYVYTF.

The chain recombines TRBV24-1 with TRBJ2-2, with D perhaps matching TRBD1 (5 bases). This CDR3 region has 16 residues. Trimming took off 1 base at V and 1 base at J, with 9 bases between the two ends. CDR1 KGHDR and CDR2 SFDVKD come from the germline V gene. CDR3 protein: CATSDLSGLNTGELFF. The CDR3 nucleotides read TGTGCCACCAGTGATTTATCAGGGCTGAACACCGGGGAGCTGTTTTTT.

Many counts were recorded for this clonotype. The chain employs TRBV29-1 and TRBJ1-5; TRBD1 is a possible D gene (5 bases). The CDR3 totals 15 residues. With 4 bases removed from V and 0 bases from J, the gap between germline ends came to 13 bases. Looked up from germline, CDR1 is SQVTM and CDR2 is ANQGSEA. In DNA, the CDR3 is TGCAGCGTTGCTAAGACAGCGGATAGCAATCAGCCCCAGCATTTT. Residues: CSVAKTADSNQPQHF.

This rearrangement joins TRBV29-1 to TRBJ2-2; 9 bases align to TRBD1. The J segment lost 2 bases and the V segment lost 7 bases, leaving 5 bases of the junction unmatched. CDR3 size: 14 residues. The germline V gene has CDR1 SQVTM and CDR2 ANQGSEA. The CDR3: CSAGGQGNTGELFF. The CDR3, as DNA: TGCAGCGCCGGGGGACAGGGAAACACCGGGGAGCTGTTTTTT.

The chain has TRBV4-1 and TRBJ2-7; D is undetermined. With 5 bases removed from V and 3 bases from J, the gap between germline ends came to 17 bases. The CDR3 is 15 amino acids. Per germline, CDR1 MGHRA and CDR2 YSYEKL. The CDR3, as DNA: TGCGCCAGCAGCGTACGGCTCGCCGAGAGCTACGAGCAGTACTTC. Translating it yields CASSVRLAESYEQYF.